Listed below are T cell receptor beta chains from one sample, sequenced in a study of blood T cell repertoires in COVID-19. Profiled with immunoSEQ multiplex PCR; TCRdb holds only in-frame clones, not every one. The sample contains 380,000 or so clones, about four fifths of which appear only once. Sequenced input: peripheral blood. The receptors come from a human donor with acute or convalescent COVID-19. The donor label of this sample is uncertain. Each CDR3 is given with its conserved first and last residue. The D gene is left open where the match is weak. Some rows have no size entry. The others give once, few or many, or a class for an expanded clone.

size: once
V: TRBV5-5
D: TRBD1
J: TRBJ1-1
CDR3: CASSPGGQGAEAFF
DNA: TGTGCCAGCAGCCCAGGGGGACAGGGGGCTGAAGCTTTCTTT

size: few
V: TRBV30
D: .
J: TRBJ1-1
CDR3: CAWSASGLLAFF
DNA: TGTGCCTGGAGTGCTTCGGGTCTTCTAGCTTTCTTT

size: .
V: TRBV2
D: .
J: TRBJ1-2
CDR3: CASSEAQIGGSGYTF
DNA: TGTGCCAGCAGTGAAGCGCAGATAGGGGGTAGCGGCTACACCTTC

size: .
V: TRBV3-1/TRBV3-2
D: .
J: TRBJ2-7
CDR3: CASSTLSEQYF
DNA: TGTGCCAGCAGCACTCTAAGCGAGCAGTACTTC

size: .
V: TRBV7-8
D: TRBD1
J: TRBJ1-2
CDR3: CASSLVSGTGQWVNYGYTF
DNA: TGTGCCAGCAGCTTAGTATCGGGGACAGGGCAGTGGGTGAACTATGGCTACACCTTC

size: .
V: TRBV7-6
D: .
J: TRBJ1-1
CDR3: CASSLGPARGTEAFF
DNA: TGTGCCAGCAGCTTAGGCCCCGCCCGGGGGACTGAAGCTTTCTTT

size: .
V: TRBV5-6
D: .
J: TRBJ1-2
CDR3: CASSLTGYTNYGYTF
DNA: TGTGCCAGCAGCTTAACAGGGTACACTAACTATGGCTACACCTTC

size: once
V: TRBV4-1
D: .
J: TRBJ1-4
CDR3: CASSQLGTSMGKLFF
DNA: TGCGCCAGCAGCCAATTGGGCACATCCATGGGAAAACTGTTTTTT

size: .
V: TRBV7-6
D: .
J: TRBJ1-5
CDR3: CASSLGEGTYSNQPQHF
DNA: TGTGCCAGCAGCTTAGGGGAGGGTACATATAGCAATCAGCCCCAGCATTTT

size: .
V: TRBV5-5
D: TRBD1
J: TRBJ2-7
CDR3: CASSLRPGTGDYEQYF
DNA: TGTGCCAGCAGCTTGCGACCCGGGACAGGGGACTACGAGCAGTACTTC

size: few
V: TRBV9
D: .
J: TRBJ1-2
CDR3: CASSVHRGDGYTF
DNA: TGTGCCAGCAGCGTACATCGGGGGGATGGCTACACCTTC

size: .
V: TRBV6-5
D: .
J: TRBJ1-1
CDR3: CASSLFGGLRTEAFF
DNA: TGTGCCAGCAGTTTATTCGGGGGGTTGCGGACTGAAGCTTTCTTT

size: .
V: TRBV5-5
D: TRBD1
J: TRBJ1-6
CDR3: CASSLDRSNSPLHF
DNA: TGTGCCAGCAGTTTGGACAGGTCTAATTCACCCCTCCACTTT

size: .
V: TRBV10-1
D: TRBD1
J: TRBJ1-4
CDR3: CASANVTGGRRTNEKLFF
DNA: TGCGCCAGCGCCAACGTGACAGGGGGCAGGCGGACTAATGAAAAACTGTTTTTT

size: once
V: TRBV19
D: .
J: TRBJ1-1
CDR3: CASSIWGVVNTEAFF
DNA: TGTGCCAGTAGTATCTGGGGGGTGGTGAACACTGAAGCTTTCTTT

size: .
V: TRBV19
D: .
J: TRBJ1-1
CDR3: CASRGWGNRADTEAFF
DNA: TGTGCCAGTAGAGGTTGGGGGAACAGGGCGGACACTGAAGCTTTCTTT

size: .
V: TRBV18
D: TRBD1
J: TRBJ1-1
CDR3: CASSPGTGLNTEAFF
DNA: TGTGCCAGCTCACCAGGGACAGGGCTGAACACTGAAGCTTTCTTT

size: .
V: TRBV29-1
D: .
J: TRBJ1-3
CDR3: CSVGASSGNTIYF
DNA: TGCAGCGTTGGTGCCAGCTCTGGAAACACCATATATTTT

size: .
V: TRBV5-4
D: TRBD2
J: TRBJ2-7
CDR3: CASSSYSGRAGEQYF
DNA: TGTGCCAGCAGCTCATATAGCGGGAGGGCTGGCGAGCAGTACTTC

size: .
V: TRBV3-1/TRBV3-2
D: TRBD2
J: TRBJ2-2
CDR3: CASSQRLAVTGELFF
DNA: TGTGCCAGCAGCCAGAGACTAGCCGTCACCGGGGAGCTGTTTTTT

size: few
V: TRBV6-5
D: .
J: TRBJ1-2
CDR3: CASSYSIFQAGYTF
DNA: TGTGCCAGCAGTTACTCGATCTTTCAGGCGGGCTACACCTTC

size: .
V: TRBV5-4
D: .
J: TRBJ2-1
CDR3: CASHVEPEHEQFF
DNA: TGTGCCAGCCATGTAGAACCTGAGCATGAGCAGTTCTTC

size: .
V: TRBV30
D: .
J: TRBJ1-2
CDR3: CAWSGPGTNYGYTF
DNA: TGTGCCTGGAGCGGGCCGGGGACTAACTATGGCTACACCTTC

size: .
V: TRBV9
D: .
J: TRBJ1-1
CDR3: CASSGGSGAFF
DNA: TGTGCCAGCAGCGGGGGCTCTGGGGCTTTCTTT

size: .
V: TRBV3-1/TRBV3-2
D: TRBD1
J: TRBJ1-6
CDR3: CASSRYRGPYNSPLHF
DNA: TGTGCCAGCAGCCGGTATAGGGGGCCGTATAATTCACCCCTCCACTTT

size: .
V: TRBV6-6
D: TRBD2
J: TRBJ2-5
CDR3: CASSPARTSAETQYF
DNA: TGTGCCAGCAGCCCCGCCCGGACTAGCGCTGAGACCCAGTACTTC

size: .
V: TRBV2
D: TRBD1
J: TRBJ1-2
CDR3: CASFFRGDSGGYGYTF
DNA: TGTGCCAGCTTCTTTAGGGGGGACAGCGGCGGCTATGGCTACACCTTC

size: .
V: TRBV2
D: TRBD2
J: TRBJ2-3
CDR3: CASSELGVAGGRADTQYF
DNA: TGTGCCAGCAGTGAACTCGGGGTAGCGGGGGGTCGCGCAGATACGCAGTATTTT

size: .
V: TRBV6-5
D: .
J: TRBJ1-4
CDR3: CASVRVGEKLFF
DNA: TGTGCCAGCGTCAGGGTCGGTGAAAAACTGTTTTTT

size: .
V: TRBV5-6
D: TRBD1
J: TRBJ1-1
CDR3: CASSAPDRGPNTEAFF
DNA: TGTGCCAGCAGCGCCCCCGACAGGGGCCCAAACACTGAAGCTTTCTTT

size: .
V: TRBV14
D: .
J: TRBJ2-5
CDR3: CASSQRASAQETQYF
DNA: TGTGCCAGCAGCCAGAGAGCCTCCGCGCAAGAGACCCAGTACTTC

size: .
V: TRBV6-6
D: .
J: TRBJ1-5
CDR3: CASSYELVGDQPQHF
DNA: TGTGCCAGCAGTTACGAACTTGTCGGGGATCAGCCCCAGCATTTT

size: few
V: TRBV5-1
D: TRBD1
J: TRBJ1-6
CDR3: CASSGGQEYNSPLHF
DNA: TGCGCCAGCAGCGGGGGACAGGAGTATAATTCACCCCTCCACTTT

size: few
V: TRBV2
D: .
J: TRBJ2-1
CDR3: CASSEMGLNNNEQFF
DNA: TGTGCCAGCAGTGAAATGGGACTGAACAACAATGAGCAGTTCTTC

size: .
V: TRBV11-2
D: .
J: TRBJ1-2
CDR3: CASSPLQGALGYTF
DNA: TGTGCCAGCAGCCCGCTACAGGGTGCCCTTGGCTACACCTTC

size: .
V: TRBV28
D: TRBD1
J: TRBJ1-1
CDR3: CASSLGTANTEAFF
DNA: TGTGCCAGCAGTCTCGGGACAGCCAACACTGAAGCTTTCTTT

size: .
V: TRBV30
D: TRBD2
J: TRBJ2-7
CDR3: CAIPSGRLNEQYF
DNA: TGTGCAATACCTAGCGGGAGGCTGAACGAGCAGTACTTC

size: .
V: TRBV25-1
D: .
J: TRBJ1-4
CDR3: CASSDIGLTNEKLFF
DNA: TGTGCCAGCAGTGATATAGGACTGACTAATGAAAAACTGTTTTTT

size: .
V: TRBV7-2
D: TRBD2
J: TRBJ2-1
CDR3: CASSLVGPGLVNEQFF
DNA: TGTGCCAGCAGCTTAGTGGGACCGGGACTAGTTAATGAGCAGTTCTTC

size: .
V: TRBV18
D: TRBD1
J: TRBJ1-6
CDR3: CASSPGTGNSPLHF
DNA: TGTGCCAGCTCACCAGGGACAGGGAATTCACCCCTCCACTTT

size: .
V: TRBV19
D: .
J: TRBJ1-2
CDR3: CASSPRGLYYGYTF
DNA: TGTGCCAGTAGCCCCAGAGGCCTCTACTATGGCTACACCTTC

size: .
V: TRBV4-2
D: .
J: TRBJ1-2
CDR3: CASSQDPSGDGYTF
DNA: TGTGCCAGCAGCCAAGATCCTTCGGGGGATGGCTACACCTTC

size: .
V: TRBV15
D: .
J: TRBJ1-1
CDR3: CATSRDHGVYTEAFF
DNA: TGTGCCACCAGCAGAGATCACGGGGTTTACACTGAAGCTTTCTTT

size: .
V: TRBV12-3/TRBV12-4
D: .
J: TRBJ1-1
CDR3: CASSRVGTEAFF
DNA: TGTGCCAGCAGCCGGGTTGGCACTGAAGCTTTCTTT

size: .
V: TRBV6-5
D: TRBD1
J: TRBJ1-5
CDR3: CASRPQGAYNQPQHF
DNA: TGTGCCAGCAGGCCACAGGGGGCGTACAATCAGCCCCAGCATTTT

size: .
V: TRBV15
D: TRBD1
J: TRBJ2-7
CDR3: CATSITGTGSYEQYF
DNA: TGTGCCACCAGCATTACCGGGACAGGGTCCTACGAGCAGTACTTC